Reported below is one TCR beta chain. The sample originates from a study of blood T cell repertoires in COVID-19. Study information: Samples came from the United States, Italy and Spain, spanning acute and convalescent COVID-19. The analysed material was cDNA or gDNA that came from T cells, B-cell-depleted T cells, or PBMCs.

Enrollment of patients from Seattle took place during active infection, with longitudinal follow-up. Authors' data handling: From reference gene primer amplification, estimates of nucleated cell counts were derived. Profiled with immunoSEQ multiplex PCR; TCRdb holds only in-frame clones, not every one. The V and J calls and clone size are taken from that table; D and trimming were inferred from the DNA. Of some 75,000 clones listed, 75% to 90% were seen once; the top ten hold about 5.7%. CDR1 and CDR2 from the germline V gene are ENHRY and SYGVKD. Trimming shortened V by 4 bases and J by 4 bases, and 7 bases separated the two germline ends. The CDR3 contains 12 residues.

The sample was peripheral blood. This TCR was sampled from a man aged 80 or over with COVID-19, enrolled during active disease. The chain couples TRBV10-3 to TRBJ1-1; D gene ambiguous. CDR3 DNA sequence: TGTGCCATCAGTGTGGAGGGCACTGAAGCTTTCTTT. This codes for CAISVEGTEAFF.